This T cell receptor (beta chain) was sequenced during a study of cytomegalovirus exposure and HLA in healthy donors. Produced via immunoSEQ multiplex PCR; TCRdb's table is partial and in-frame only. In the table there are 220,000 or so clones, roughly 84% of which are singletons. General study findings and limits: Three CMV-associated chains proved CMV antigen-specific in vitro. Both high specificity and high sensitivity reportedly marked the classifier's diagnosis of cytomegalovirus status. Subsequent analysis showed first-cohort TCR clusters tending to co-occur in about 110 validation repertoires.

The CDR3 runs 13 residues. V gave up 1 base and J gave up 6 bases, with 8 bases separating them. Looked up from germline, CDR1 is LGHNA and CDR2 is YSLEER. The donors were part of the validation cohort of 95 to 150 subjects. That cohort was separate from the first cohort, which comprised several hundred subjects. About this clone: The target antigen is unknown.

This chain joins TRBV4-3 and TRBJ2-3; D call uncertain. Sequenced: PBMCs. The origin of this receptor is a woman in her 30s in good health and CMV-seropositive. This chain's CDR3 is CASSQGAADTQYF. For the CDR3, the DNA is TGCGCCAGCAGCCAAGGGGCGGCGGATACGCAGTATTTT.